The 18 T cell receptor beta chains in this list originate from one sample, sequenced in a study of T cell responses to AZD1222 COVID-19 vaccine. TCRdb's table, derived via immunoSEQ multiplex PCR, lists solely in-frame clones and lacks some. The table shows about 170,000 clones, with approximately 90% occurring only once. The starting material was peripheral blood, obtained on day 0 of AZD1222 vaccination. These receptors were taken from an adult in good health.

This chain uses TRBV5-6 with TRBJ2-7; TRBD1 aligns across 8 bases. CDR1 SGHDT and CDR2 YYEEEE come from the germline V gene. The CDR3 is made up of 16 amino acids. J lost 1 base, V lost 4 bases, and 10 bases had no gene match. CDR3 in amino acids: CASSMVAGGLSYEQYF. The CDR3 DNA sequence: TGTGCCAGCAGCATGGTAGCAGGGGGCCTGTCCTACGAGCAGTACTTC.

The sample holds a few counts of this clone. The rearrangement links TRBV7-5 to TRBJ1-2. TRBV7-5 is labeled a pseudogene. This CDR3 is 14 amino acids long. This CDR3 reads CARAAPRTHYGYTF. In DNA, the CDR3 is TGTGCCAGGGCGGCCCCCCGGACGCACTATGGCTACACCTTC.

This chain uses TRBV11-2 with TRBJ2-4; D unclear. Germline V gene sequence: CDR1 SGHAT, CDR2 FQNNGV. The CDR3 loop spans 15 amino acids. Deletions cut 0 bases from V and 0 bases from J, with 6 bases between. The CDR3 DNA follows: TGTGCCAGCAGCTTAGACGTTCTAGCCAAAAACATTCAGTACTTC. Encoded protein: CASSLDVLAKNIQYF.

The chain recombines TRBV7-8 with TRBJ2-2; a possible D gene is TRBD1 (6 bases). CDR1 and CDR2 (germline): SGHVS, FQNEAQ. The V and J ends lost 1 base and 4 bases respectively, with 10 bases between them. The CDR3 contains 15 residues. The CDR3 protein is CASSLGSRGTGELFF. In nucleotides, the CDR3 is TGTGCCAGCAGCTTAGGGAGCAGGGGCACCGGGGAGCTGTTTTTT.

The V gene is TRBV2, the J gene TRBJ1-4; tentatively, D is TRBD1 (6 bases). From germline, CDR1 is SNHLY and CDR2 FYNNEI. This CDR3 region has 14 residues. Trimming took 6 bases from V and 8 from J, leaving 16 bases between them. The CDR3 sequence is CASSFQGIGEKLFF. CDR3 nucleotides: TGTGCCAGCAGCTTCCAGGGGATTGGCGAAAAACTGTTTTTT.

The chain has TRBV19 and TRBJ1-5, with D unclear. Trimming pared 7 bases from V and 6 bases from J, leaving 10 bases between. The CDR3 totals 12 residues. Per the germline V gene, CDR1 is LNHDA and CDR2 is SQIVND (reference sequence). CDR3 sequence (DNA): TGTGCCAGTATGAATCGAGCTCAGCCCCAGCATTTT. Amino acids: CASMNRAQPQHF.

The V and J genes are TRBV5-1 and TRBJ1-3, with 7 bases identical to TRBD1. J gave up 6 bases and V 0 bases, and 6 bases lay outside the gene matches. Per germline, CDR1 SGHRS and CDR2 YFSETQ. This CDR3 spans 15 amino acids. In nucleotides, the CDR3 is TGCGCCAGCAGCTTGGGCGCAGGGGGGGCAAACACCATATATTTT. Protein: CASSLGAGGANTIYF.

The chain is built from TRBV9 and TRBJ2-2; no definite D call. V gave up 3 bases and J gave up 7 bases, with 13 bases separating them. From germline, CDR1 is SGDLS and CDR2 YYNGEE. The CDR3 loop spans 14 amino acids. The CDR3, as DNA: TGTGCCAGCAGCGCAGTCCCCGAGGTCGGGGAGCTGTTTTTT. This codes for CASSAVPEVGELFF.

CDR3 sequence: CARSPPVSLIYGYTF. The CDR3 DNA sequence: TGTGCCAGAAGCCCCCCAGTTTCCTTGATCTATGGCTACACCTTC. The chain combines TRBV7-5 with TRBJ1-2; whether TRBD1, the table's D call, matches the DNA was not checked. TRBV7-5 is a listed pseudogene. The CDR3 spans 15 residues.

The rearrangement links TRBV6-5 to TRBJ2-1; 9 bases line up with TRBD1. V trimming: 7 bases; J trimming: 3 bases; junction bases outside the gene matches: 7. Germline V lookup: CDR1 MNHEY, CDR2 SVGAGI. This CDR3 is built from 15 residues. CDR3 loop: CASTQGGQGYNEQFF. CDR3 DNA sequence: TGTGCCAGCACCCAGGGGGGACAGGGCTACAATGAGCAGTTCTTC.

The chain has TRBV27 and TRBJ1-1; 7 bases line up with TRBD1. V shed 6 bases, J shed 2 bases, and the junction held 6 bases outside the gene matches. CDR3 length equals 14 residues. Germline V lookup: CDR1 MNHEY, CDR2 SMNVEV (reference sequence). In DNA, the CDR3 is TGTGCCAGCAGGGATGGGACAGCCAACACTGAAGCTTTCTTT. Its protein is CASRDGTANTEAFF.

The chain employs TRBV6-6 and TRBJ1-2; 9 nucleotides align to TRBD1. The CDR3 loop spans 14 amino acids. V lost 5 bases to trimming and J lost 5 bases; unmatched junction nucleotides: 6. The germline V gene has CDR1 MNHNY and CDR2 SVGAGI (reference sequence). As DNA, the CDR3 is TGTGCCAGCAGTGACAGGGGGATAGGGTATGGCTACACCTTC. Translation gives CASSDRGIGYGYTF.

J is TRBJ2-3 and V is TRBV29-1; the D gene is possibly TRBD1 (6 bases). Trimming took 3 bases from V and 2 from J, leaving 9 bases between them. The CDR3 runs 13 residues. Germline V gene sequence: CDR1 SQVTM, CDR2 ANQGSEA. CDR3 loop: CSVDRGYTDTQYF. The CDR3 DNA is TGCAGCGTTGACAGGGGTTACACAGATACGCAGTATTTT.

As regards this clone: The sample has other DNA sequences that encode this CDR3 too. J is TRBJ2-5 and V is TRBV7-9; TRBD2 agrees at 8 bases. Germline V gene data show CDR1 as SEHNR and CDR2 as FQNEAQ (reference sequence). The CDR3 is 14 residues long. V dropped 6 bases and J dropped 2; count of bases not matched to a gene: 5. CDR3 protein: CASSLGGGQETQYF. CDR3 DNA: TGTGCCAGCAGTTTGGGCGGGGGGCAAGAGACCCAGTACTTC.

This clone was detected only once. This chain links TRBV30 with TRBJ1-2; 10 bases line up with TRBD1. Looked up from germline, CDR1 is GTSNPN and CDR2 is SVGIG (reference sequence). The CDR3 consists of 15 residues. V was clipped by 7 bases and J by 8 bases; unmatched bases: 16. The CDR3 loop is CAFYPGTGAVRGYTF. The DNA for the CDR3 is TGTGCCTTTTACCCGGGGACAGGGGCAGTTAGAGGCTACACCTTC.

The J gene is TRBJ2-7, the V gene TRBV7-2; 11 bases map to TRBD2. Trimming at V came to 5 bases and at J to 4 bases, leaving 10 bases not matched to a gene. CDR3 length: 16 residues. CDR1 and CDR2 (germline): SGHTA, FQGNSA. The CDR3 loop is CASSPQSLAGGYEQYF. The CDR3 nucleotides are TGTGCCAGCAGCCCGCAGAGCCTAGCGGGGGGTTACGAGCAGTACTTC.

The V call is TRBV5-4, the J call TRBJ2-1; TRBD1 aligns across 9 bases. Germline CDR1 is SGHNT and CDR2 is YYREEE (reference sequence). Trimming cost V 3 bases and J 4 bases; bases outside gene matches: 5. CDR3 length equals 15 residues. The CDR3 here is CASSSTGGGYNEQFF. For the CDR3, the DNA is TGTGCCAGCAGCTCTACAGGGGGCGGGTACAATGAGCAGTTCTTC.

The chain employs TRBV10-3 and TRBJ1-1, with 10 positions matching TRBD1. Trimming removed 10 bases from V and 5 bases from J; junction bases left unmatched: 10. The CDR3 length is 14 residues. Per the germline V gene, CDR1 is ENHRY and CDR2 is SYGVKD. CDR3 sequence (DNA): TGTGCCACCACCGGGACAGGGGACTTTACTGAAGCTTTCTTT. Its protein is CATTGTGDFTEAFF.